Presented here are 14 T cell receptor beta chains from one specimen sequenced in a study of blood T cell repertoires in COVID-19. Here immunoSEQ multiplex PCR was the method, and the copy in TCRdb shows in-frame clones only, minus some. The sample consists of approximately 69,000 clones, around four fifths of them appearing once. Input material: peripheral blood. Receptors originate from an elderly woman with acute or convalescent COVID-19.

This chain uses TRBV3-1 (or the pseudogene TRBV3-2) with TRBJ1-3; D remains ambiguous. CDR3 length: 13 amino acids. The V end lost 7 bases, the J end lost 3 bases, and 10 bases lay between the germline ends. Germline lookup yields CDR1 LGHDT and CDR2 YNNKEL (reference sequence). Here the CDR3 reads CASTDFIGNTIYF. Here the CDR3 DNA reads TGTGCCAGCACTGACTTCATTGGAAACACCATATATTTT.

The gene calls are TRBV10-1 and TRBJ2-6; the match to TRBD2 covers 8 bases. V lost 11 bases, J lost 2 bases, and 14 bases stayed unmatched. The germline V gene has CDR1 WNHNN and CDR2 SYGVQD (reference sequence). The CDR3 contains 17 residues. CDR3 nucleotides: TGCGCCCGCCCCCGGGGGGGTGGGGGGACTGGGGCCAACGTCCTGACTTTC. This gives the protein CARPRGGGGTGANVLTF.

The gene calls are TRBV27 and TRBJ2-7; 8 positions match TRBD1. The V gene's germline CDR1 is MNHEY and CDR2 SMNVEV (reference sequence). The CDR3 has 15 amino acids. Germline trimming cut 4 bases from V and 0 bases from J; bases unmatched to any gene: 5. DNA of the CDR3: TGTGCCAGCAGTTCTCCAGGGGGCCCCTCCTACGAGCAGTACTTC. It encodes CASSSPGGPSYEQYF.

The V and J genes are TRBV6-5 and TRBJ1-2, with D possibly matching TRBD1 (5 bases). Germline CDR1 MNHEY, CDR2 SVGAGI. The CDR3 is 12 residues long. The V and J ends lost 3 bases and 7 bases respectively, with 9 bases between them. CDR3 DNA: TGTGCCAGCAGTTATCAGGGTCGTGGCTACACCTTC. Protein sequence: CASSYQGRGYTF.

This chain joins TRBV10-3 and TRBJ2-3, with unresolved D. This CDR3 is built from 14 residues. The germline V and J ends were trimmed by 5 bases and 1 base, with 10 bases remaining between them. From germline, CDR1 is ENHRY and CDR2 SYGVKD. CDR3 residues: CAISPYAGTDTQYF. DNA for the CDR3: TGTGCCATCAGTCCCTATGCTGGCACAGATACGCAGTATTTT.

V gene TRBV30 combines with J gene TRBJ2-1, with TRBD2 identical over 7 bases. CDR1 GTSNPN and CDR2 SVGIG come from the germline V gene (reference sequence). Losses at the gene ends were 3 bases for V and 13 bases for J; bases not matched to a gene: 9. The CDR3 extends over 12 amino acids. CDR3 nucleotide sequence: TGTGCCTGGAGCGAACTAGCGTCAGGACAGTTCTTC. Protein sequence: CAWSELASGQFF.

The V gene is TRBV19, the J gene TRBJ2-7, with 9 bases fitting TRBD2. The CDR3 has 14 amino acids. After removal of 5 bases from V and 3 bases from J, the junction contained 5 bases not matched to a gene. Germline loops: CDR1 LNHDA, CDR2 SQIVND (reference sequence). CDR3 region: CASSLLAGLYEQYF. CDR3 nucleotides: TGTGCCAGTAGTCTCCTAGCGGGACTCTACGAGCAGTACTTC.

The chain carries TRBV21-1 and TRBJ1-4; TRBD1, the D gene given by the table, was not confirmed from the DNA. TRBV21-1 is described as a pseudogene. There are 16 residues in the CDR3. In nucleotides, the CDR3 is TGTGCCAGCAGCAAAGAGGTGACAGGGCCTAATGAAAAACTGTTTTTT. Translated, it gives CASSKEVTGPNEKLFF.

The rearrangement joins TRBV19 to TRBJ1-1; the D is unclear. Germline loops: CDR1 LNHDA, CDR2 SQIVND (reference sequence). This CDR3 comprises 13 residues. V shed 6 bases and J shed 1 base, with 9 bases lying between them. DNA of the CDR3: TGTGCCAGTAGCCCTCCGGGGAACACTGAAGCTTTCTTT. Its protein is CASSPPGNTEAFF. The full variable domain, in which reference TRBV19 and TRBJ1-1 provide the parts outside the CDR3, is DGGITQSPKYLFRKEGQNVTLSCEQNLNHDAMYWYRQDPGQGLRLIYYSQIVNDFQKGDIAEGYSVSREKKESFPLTVTSAQKNPTAFYLCASSPPGNTEAFFGQGTRLTVV.

The chain employs TRBV5-1 and TRBJ2-7; possible D gene TRBD1, 6 bases. CDR1 SGHRS and CDR2 YFSETQ come from the germline V gene. Trimming shortened V by 2 bases and J by 0 bases, and 9 bases separated the two germline ends. This CDR3 spans 14 amino acids. The CDR3 reads CASSFDRSSYEQYF. The CDR3, as DNA: TGCGCCAGCAGCTTTGACAGGAGCTCCTACGAGCAGTACTTC.

The rearrangement uses TRBV9 and TRBJ2-2; D is uncertain. The CDR3 contains 16 residues. Trimming left V 0 bases short and J 2 bases short, with 11 bases between. Germline CDR1 reads SGDLS; CDR2 reads YYNGEE. The DNA of the CDR3 is TGTGCCAGCAGCGTAGGTATCCGAACTAACACCGGGGAGCTGTTTTTT. Translation: CASSVGIRTNTGELFF.

J is TRBJ1-5 and V is TRBV19; TRBD1 aligns across 7 bases. Germline lookup yields CDR1 LNHDA and CDR2 SQIVND (reference sequence). The CDR3 contains 15 residues. With 3 bases clipped from V and 6 bases from J, the junction kept 8 bases outside the gene matches. The CDR3 coding sequence is TGTGCCAGTAGTATTGGGCCCGCAGGGGGTCAGCCCCAGCATTTT. Translated: CASSIGPAGGQPQHF.

This sequence joins TRBV27 and TRBJ1-2; 11 bases are shared with TRBD1. V trimming: 7 bases; J trimming: 4 bases; junction bases outside the gene matches: 8. The CDR3 totals 15 residues. CDR1 and CDR2 from the germline V gene are MNHEY and SMNVEV (reference sequence). The CDR3 region has the DNA TGTGCCAGCACTCCCACCGGGACAGGGGGCTATGGCTACACCTTC. Translated: CASTPTGTGGYGYTF.

This clone came up once. The V and J genes are TRBV9 and TRBJ2-1; the D gene is possibly TRBD1 (5 bases). Germline V gives CDR1 SGDLS, CDR2 YYNGEE. The CDR3 covers 12 residues. Between the trimmed V and J ends, which lost 3 bases and 10 bases, there was a span of 11 bases. DNA for the CDR3: TGTGCCAGCAGCGGGGGCGAGCGCGAGCAGTTCTTC. It is translated as CASSGGEREQFF.